Listed below are T cell receptor beta chains from one sample, sequenced in a study of radiotherapy plus CTLA-4 blockade in lung cancer. Clones were read by immunoSEQ multiplex PCR, and TCRdb kept only the in-frame ones, dropping some. The table lists around 56,000 clones, approximately 80% of them singletons. The sample was peripheral blood, taken from a patient treated with radiotherapy plus ipilimumab. These receptors were taken from a human donor with non-small cell lung cancer who had a complete response to radiotherapy plus ipilimumab. Each CDR3 is given with its conserved first and last residue. The D gene is left open where the match is weak. A row's size may be missing; if present it is once, few, many or a size class.

TRBJ1-6	TRBV6-1	.	TRBD1	TGTGCCAGCTGGGGAACAGGGGTTAGCAATTCACCCCTCCACTTT	CASWGTGVSNSPLHF
TRBJ2-3	TRBV30	.	TRBD2	TGTGCCTGGAGTCTGACTAGCGGGGGGGCAGATACGCAGTATTTT	CAWSLTSGGADTQYF
TRBJ1-1	TRBV30	.	.	TGTGCCTGGAGTGGACACGCTGGGAGAGAAGCTTTCTTT	CAWSGHAGREAFF
TRBJ1-2	TRBV5-1	.	TRBD1	TGCGCCAGCAAAGGACAGGGTTATGGCTACACCTTC	CASKGQGYGYTF
TRBJ1-5	TRBV5-6	.	TRBD1	TGTGCCAGCAGCTTGCTGGACAGGCGGGATCAGCCCCAGCATTTT	CASSLLDRRDQPQHF
TRBJ2-5	TRBV6-5	.	.	TGTGCCAGCAGACCCGGAATAGGGGGAGAGACCCAGTACTTC	CASRPGIGGETQYF
TRBJ1-1	TRBV5-8	.	.	TGTGCCAGTCACGTTTGGGCAGGTGACACTGAAGCTTTCTTT	CASHVWAGDTEAFF
TRBJ1-2	TRBV29-1	.	TRBD1	TGCAGCGTGGGGACAGACAGTAAAGCTAACTATGGCTACACCTTC	CSVGTDSKANYGYTF
TRBJ1-2	TRBV7-2	.	.	TGTGCCAGCAGCTTAGCAAGGGAGTCCTACACCTTC	CASSLARESYTF
TRBJ1-1	TRBV19	.	TRBD1	TGTGCCACTAACGGACAGGGGGCCTACGCTTTCTTT	CATNGQGAYAFF
TRBJ2-2	TRBV7-9	.	.	TGTGGTTACGGGACCGGGGAGCTGTTTTTT	CGYGTGELFF
TRBJ2-5	TRBV5-6	.	.	TGTGCCAGCAGCTTGTGGAAGACTTGGGAGACCCAGTACTTC	CASSLWKTWETQYF
TRBJ1-2	TRBV9	.	.	TGTGCCAGCAGCCCCCCGGGGGGCTTCTATGGCTACACCTTC	CASSPPGGFYGYTF
TRBJ1-1	TRBV7-9	.	TRBD1	TGTGCCAGCAGCCCTTTGGACAGGGGGCATAGAAGCACTGAAGCTTTCTTT	CASSPLDRGHRSTEAFF
TRBJ2-2	TRBV11-3	.	.	TGTGCCAGCAGCTTAGCTGTCCCCGGGGAGCTGTTTTTT	CASSLAVPGELFF
TRBJ1-5	TRBV10-3	.	TRBD1	TGTGCCATCAGCAGACAGGGAAAAGATCAGCCCCAGCATTTT	CAISRQGKDQPQHF
TRBJ1-3	TRBV19	.	.	TGTGCCAGTAGTAGAACTCCAGGGGCCCCTCCTGGAAACACCATATATTTT	CASSRTPGAPPGNTIYF
TRBJ1-2	TRBV19	.	TRBD1	TGTGCCAGTACCCAACCAGGGGGCTATGGCTACACCTTC	CASTQPGGYGYTF
TRBJ2-1	TRBV4-3	.	.	TGCGCCAGCAGCCAGGCGGGGAGGTTCGCCTACAATGAGCAGTTCTTC	CASSQAGRFAYNEQFF
TRBJ1-2	TRBV29-1	.	.	TGCAGCGTTGCCGTGGGACATCGGGATGGCTACACCTTC	CSVAVGHRDGYTF
TRBJ2-7	TRBV11-2	.	.	TGTGCCAGCAGGGGCCAGGGCCACTACGAGCAGTACTTC	CASRGQGHYEQYF
TRBJ2-2	TRBV7-2	.	TRBD1	TGTGCCAGCAGCTTAGCGCAACACAGGGGCACCGGGGAGCTGTTTTTT	CASSLAQHRGTGELFF
TRBJ1-1	TRBV27	.	TRBD1	TGTGCCAGCAGTGCTCCTACGGGACAGATGAACACTGAAGCTTTCTTT	CASSAPTGQMNTEAFF
TRBJ1-4	TRBV9	.	TRBD1	TGTGCCAGCGGGGGGGACAGGCCCGGGAGGGAAAAACTGTTTTTT	CASGGDRPGREKLFF
TRBJ2-5	TRBV7-8	.	.	TGTGCCAGCAGCTTAGTTAGCGGCACCAAGAGAGCCCAGTACTTC	CASSLVSGTKRAQYF
TRBJ2-3	TRBV2	.	.	TGTGCCAGCAGTGACGTGGGAGAGACGCAGTATTTT	CASSDVGETQYF
TRBJ2-1	TRBV5-8	.	.	TGTGCCAGCAGCTTAACGGACAATGAGCAGTTCTTC	CASSLTDNEQFF
TRBJ2-1	TRBV2	.	.	TGTGCCAGCCATCCGGGACTCAGGAGCTCCTACAATGAGCAGTTCTTC	CASHPGLRSSYNEQFF
TRBJ1-1	TRBV5-3	.	TRBD1	TGTGCCAGAGGAGCCCCGGGACAGGGGGGTTGTACTGAAGCTTTCTTT	CARGAPGQGGCTEAFF
TRBJ1-4	TRBV30	.	.	TGTGCCTGGAGAAGGGGAACAGCTGAAAAACTGTTTTTT	CAWRRGTAEKLFF
TRBJ2-2	TRBV19	.	TRBD1	TGTGCCAGTAGTATAGACAGGGGGAACGGGGAGCTGTTTTTT	CASSIDRGNGELFF
TRBJ1-2	TRBV10-2	.	TRBD1	TGCGCCAGTTTGGACCCTGGGACAGCGTATGGCTACACCTTC	CASLDPGTAYGYTF
TRBJ1-4	TRBV6-1	.	TRBD1	TGTGCCAGCACAGCCGGGACAGGGGGTGAAAAACTGTTTTTT	CASTAGTGGEKLFF
TRBJ1-2	TRBV6-1	.	.	TGTGCCAGCAGTGAAGGGGGGAGGTCTCCCCTCTATGGCTACACCTTC	CASSEGGRSPLYGYTF
TRBJ1-2	TRBV5-1	.	.	TGCGCCAGCAGGGAGGAAAACTATGGCTACACCTTC	CASREENYGYTF
TRBJ1-2	TRBV5-6	few	.	TGTGCCAGCAGCCGCCCCTCAGGCAGCTATGGCTACACCTTC	CASSRPSGSYGYTF
TRBJ2-1	TRBV7-9	.	.	TGTGCCAGCAGTAATCGGGGGTTTGAGCAGTTCTTC	CASSNRGFEQFF
TRBJ1-2	TRBV30	.	TRBD1	TGTGCCTGGAGCTATGGACAGGGTAGATCCAAACTGGAATTCTATGGCTACACCTTC	CAWSYGQGRSKLEFYGYTF
TRBJ2-5	TRBV2	.	TRBD2	TGTGCCAGCAGTGAAGGACTAGCGGGAATGGAGACCCAGTACTTC	CASSEGLAGMETQYF
TRBJ2-1	TRBV9	.	.	TGTGCCAGCAGCGTAGCCTCGGGAGCCGGTGAGCAGTTCTTC	CASSVASGAGEQFF
TRBJ1-1	TRBV6-6	.	TRBD1	TGTGCCAGCACCGAAAGACAGGGATCGAACACTGAAGCTTTCTTT	CASTERQGSNTEAFF
TRBJ1-1	TRBV30	.	.	TGTGCCTGGAGTGTACGGGCGGGCGCTGAAGCTTTCTTT	CAWSVRAGAEAFF
TRBJ2-3	TRBV5-1	few	TRBD2	TGCGCCAGCAGAACTAGCGGGACCAGCACAGATACGCAGTATTTT	CASRTSGTSTDTQYF
TRBJ2-3	TRBV5-8	.	TRBD2	TGTGCCAGCAGCTACTACGGACTAGCCGGCACAGATACGCAGTATTTT	CASSYYGLAGTDTQYF